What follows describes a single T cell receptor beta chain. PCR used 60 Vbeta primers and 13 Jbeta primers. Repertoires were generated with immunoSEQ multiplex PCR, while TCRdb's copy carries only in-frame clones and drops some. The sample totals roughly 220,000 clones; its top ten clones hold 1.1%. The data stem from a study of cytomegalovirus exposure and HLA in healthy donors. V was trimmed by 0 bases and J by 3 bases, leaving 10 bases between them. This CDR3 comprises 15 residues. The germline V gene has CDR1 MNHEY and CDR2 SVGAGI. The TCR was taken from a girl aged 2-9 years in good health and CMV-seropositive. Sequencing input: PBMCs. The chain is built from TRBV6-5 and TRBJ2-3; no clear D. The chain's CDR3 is CASSYSYLATDTQYF. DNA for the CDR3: TGTGCCAGCAGTTACTCGTATTTGGCAACAGATACGCAGTATTTT.